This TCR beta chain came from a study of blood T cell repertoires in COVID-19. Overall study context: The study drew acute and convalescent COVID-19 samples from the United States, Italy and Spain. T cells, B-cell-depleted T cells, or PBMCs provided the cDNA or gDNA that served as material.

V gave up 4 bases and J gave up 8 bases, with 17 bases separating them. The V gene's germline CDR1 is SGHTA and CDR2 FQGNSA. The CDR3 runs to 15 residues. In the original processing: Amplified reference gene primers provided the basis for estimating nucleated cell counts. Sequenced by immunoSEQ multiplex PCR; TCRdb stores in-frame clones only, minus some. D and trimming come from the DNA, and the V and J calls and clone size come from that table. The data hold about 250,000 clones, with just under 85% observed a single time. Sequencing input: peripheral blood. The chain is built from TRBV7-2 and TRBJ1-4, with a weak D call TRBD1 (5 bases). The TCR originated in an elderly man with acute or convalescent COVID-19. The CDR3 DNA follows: TGTGCCAGCAGCTCCCCGGGGGTTATTAACGAAAAACTGTTTTTT. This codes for CASSSPGVINEKLFF. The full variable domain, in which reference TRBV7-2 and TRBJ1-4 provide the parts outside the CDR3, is GAGVSQSPSNKVTEKGKDVELRCDPISGHTALYWYRQSLGQGLEFLIYFQGNSAPDKSGLPSDRFSAERTGGSVSTLTIQRTQQEDSAVYLCASSSPGVINEKLFFGSGTQLSVL.